The 21 T cell receptor beta chains reported below all come from one sample, sequenced in a study of blood T cell repertoires in COVID-19. The protocol was immunoSEQ multiplex PCR, while the TCRdb copy is restricted to in-frame clones and leaves out a portion. The sample shows approximately 300,000 clones, nearly 90% of them seen only once. Sequenced: PBMCs or T cells enriched from blood (not recorded which). These receptors came from a woman in her 30s who had recovered from COVID-19.

The chain combines TRBV7-8 with TRBJ1-1, with D perhaps TRBD1 (5 bases). CDR1 and CDR2 (germline): SGHVS, FQNEAQ. The CDR3 sequence is 16 residues long. The germline V and J ends were trimmed by 2 bases and 4 bases, with 17 bases remaining between them. The CDR3 reads CASSLLGQVGGTEAFF. CDR3 DNA sequence: TGTGCCAGCAGCTTACTAGGGCAGGTGGGGGGCACTGAAGCTTTCTTT.

The rearrangement links TRBV5-4 to TRBJ2-3; D may be TRBD2 (5 bases). Trimming took off 5 bases at V and 1 base at J, with 14 bases between the two ends. The CDR3 has 15 amino acids. Germline V gives CDR1 SGHNT, CDR2 YYREEE (reference sequence). The CDR3 region is CASSFTAVGTDTQYF. In DNA form, the CDR3 reads TGTGCCAGCAGTTTTACAGCGGTGGGCACAGATACGCAGTATTTT.

Only one count was recorded for this clone. The genes are TRBV25-1 and TRBJ1-6; 7 bases match TRBD1. This CDR3 region has 14 residues. The junction had 4 bases not matched to a gene; V was cut back by 3 bases and J by 8 bases. In germline, CDR1 is MGHDK, CDR2 SYGVNS. CDR3 region: CASSERRGDSPLHF. Here the CDR3 DNA reads TGTGCCAGCAGTGAGCGCAGGGGGGATTCACCCCTCCACTTT.

The chain recombines TRBV3-1 (or the pseudogene TRBV3-2) with TRBJ1-1, with D maybe TRBD1 (5 bases). The germline V gene encodes CDR1 LGHDT and CDR2 YNNKEL (reference sequence). The CDR3 runs to 15 residues. Trimming left V 1 base short and J 1 base short, with 10 bases between. The CDR3 reads CASSQGTGENTEAFF. Written as DNA, the CDR3 is TGTGCCAGCAGCCAAGGTACAGGCGAGAACACTGAAGCTTTCTTT.

The rearrangement links TRBV6-1 to TRBJ1-5, with unresolved D. V dropped 2 bases and J dropped 4 bases, with 18 bases sitting between them. The CDR3 sequence is 17 residues long. Germline assignment: CDR1 MNHNS and CDR2 SASEGT. The chain's CDR3 is CASSESGVSLGNQPQHF. CDR3 DNA: TGTGCCAGCAGTGAAAGCGGAGTCAGCCTAGGAAATCAGCCCCAGCATTTT.

The chain joins TRBV3-1 (or the pseudogene TRBV3-2) to TRBJ1-1, with D unresolved. There are 14 residues in the CDR3. Trimming pared 2 bases from V and 6 bases from J, leaving 13 bases between. The V gene's germline CDR1 is LGHDT and CDR2 YNNKEL (reference sequence). The CDR3 sequence: CASSQRGYDPEAFF. CDR3 sequence (DNA): TGTGCCAGCAGCCAACGGGGATACGATCCTGAAGCTTTCTTT.

The chain couples TRBV18 to TRBJ1-2; the D gene is possibly TRBD1 (6 bases). The CDR3 totals 17 residues. The germline V gene has CDR1 KGHSH and CDR2 LQKENI. V lost 6 bases to trimming and J lost 0 bases, with 20 bases between them. CDR3 protein: CASSRQEGLTTNYGYTF. The DNA of the CDR3 is TGTGCCAGCTCTCGACAGGAGGGACTAACAACTAACTATGGCTACACCTTC.

V and J are TRBV7-2 and TRBJ2-3, with 8 bases that match TRBD2. The J segment lost 0 bases and the V segment lost 6 bases, leaving 11 bases of the junction unmatched. The CDR3 has 17 amino acids. Per germline, CDR1 SGHTA and CDR2 FQGNSA. CDR3 sequence (DNA): TGTGCCAGCAGGCGGACTAGCACCGAGGGGAGCACAGATACGCAGTATTTT. This codes for CASRRTSTEGSTDTQYF.

CDR3 in DNA: TGTGCCAGCAGCGCCCAGGGGGCGGGGACCGGGGAGCTGTTTTTT. Translation gives CASSAQGAGTGELFF. The chain joins TRBV7-3 to TRBJ2-2; 8 bases line up with TRBD1. Trimming took 5 bases from V and 5 from J; bases not matched to a gene: 7. The CDR3 totals 15 residues. Germline V gives CDR1 SGHTA, CDR2 FQGTGA.

The gene calls are TRBV5-1 and TRBJ1-2, with 8 bases identical to TRBD1. This CDR3 has 14 amino acids. Germline V gene data show CDR1 as SGHRS and CDR2 as YFSETQ. The J segment lost 7 bases and the V segment lost 0 bases, leaving 5 bases of the junction unmatched. CDR3 region: CASSLGSGGPGYTF. CDR3 DNA: TGCGCCAGCAGCTTGGGGTCAGGGGGCCCTGGCTACACCTTC.

V is TRBV30 and J is TRBJ1-4; D unclear. Germline V gene data show CDR1 as GTSNPN and CDR2 as SVGIG (reference sequence). V lost 0 bases and J lost 0, with 11 bases in between. The CDR3 totals 16 residues. The CDR3 sequence: CAWSVPLRSTNEKLFF. The CDR3 nucleotides are TGTGCCTGGAGTGTCCCATTGCGTTCAACTAATGAAAAACTGTTTTTT.

This clone showed up just once. The CDR3 DNA is TGTGCCATCAGTGGGACTGGGGGGGGGCACACAGATACGCAGTATTTT. This translates into CAISGTGGGHTDTQYF. J is TRBJ2-3 and V is TRBV10-3; possible D gene TRBD2, 7 bases. With 4 bases removed from V and 2 bases from J, the gap between germline ends came to 16 bases. CDR3 length: 16 amino acids. Germline CDR1 ENHRY, CDR2 SYGVKD.

The V gene is TRBV20-1, the J gene TRBJ1-1, with D maybe TRBD1 (5 bases). This CDR3 spans 13 amino acids. Trimming pared 3 bases from V and 4 bases from J, leaving 12 bases between. Germline V gene data show CDR1 as DFQATT and CDR2 as SNEGSKA (reference sequence). The CDR3 region is CSASGPGGTEAFF. For the CDR3, the DNA is TGCAGTGCTAGTGGGCCCGGGGGCACTGAAGCTTTCTTT.

The chain has TRBV18 and TRBJ1-2, with TRBD1 matching over 7 bases. Germline trimming cut 6 bases from V and 2 bases from J; bases unmatched to any gene: 6. The CDR3 contains 14 residues. Germline CDR1 reads KGHSH; CDR2 reads LQKENI. CDR3 loop: CASSAGTANYGYTF. Written as DNA, the CDR3 is TGTGCCAGCTCGGCCGGGACAGCGAACTATGGCTACACCTTC. Together with reference TRBV18 and TRBJ1-2, the CDR3 gives the full variable domain: NAGVMQNPRHLVRRRGQEARLRCSPMKGHSHVYWYRQLPEEGLKFMVYLQKENIIDESGMPKERFSAEFPKEGPSILRIQQVVRGDSAAYFCASSAGTANYGYTFGSGTRLTVV.

The chain recombines TRBV18 with TRBJ1-4; D ambiguous. The CDR3 extends over 16 amino acids. Trimming shortened V by 6 bases and J by 6 bases, and 20 bases separated the two germline ends. Germline V gene data show CDR1 as KGHSH and CDR2 as LQKENI. In nucleotides, the CDR3 is TGTGCCAGCTCCCTGCCCCCCGGGGAGCTAGATGAAAAACTGTTTTTT. The encoded protein is CASSLPPGELDEKLFF.

The chain combines TRBV6-1 with TRBJ1-5; maybe TRBD1 (5 bases). The CDR3 spans 15 residues. In germline, CDR1 is MNHNS, CDR2 SASEGT. The ends were cut back, 2 bases at V and 6 bases at J, with 14 bases in the middle. As DNA, the CDR3 is TGTGCCAGCAGTGAAAAATGGGGGGTAGGTCAGCCCCAGCATTTT. Translation gives CASSEKWGVGQPQHF.

The V call is TRBV2, the J call TRBJ2-3, with a tentative D call TRBD1 (6 bases). The germline V gene encodes CDR1 SNHLY and CDR2 FYNNEI. The germline V and J ends were trimmed by 4 bases and 1 base, with 12 bases remaining between them. This CDR3 has 15 residues. The CDR3 nucleotides are TGTGCCAGCAGTGTGGGGGCAGGCGGCACAGATACGCAGTATTTT. This sequence encodes CASSVGAGGTDTQYF.

The V gene is TRBV7-9, the J gene TRBJ2-7, with 8 bases aligning to TRBD1. V was clipped by 5 bases and J by 4 bases; unmatched bases: 7. CDR1 is SEHNR and CDR2 is FQNEAQ in the germline V gene (reference sequence). CDR3 length: 14 residues. CDR3 sequence: CASSPRDRRYEQYF. The DNA for the CDR3 is TGTGCCAGCAGCCCTCGGGACAGGAGGTACGAGCAGTACTTC.

The chain uses TRBV30 and TRBJ1-2, with 9 nucleotides matching TRBD1. This CDR3 region has 13 residues. Trimming removed 1 base from V and 8 bases from J; junction bases left unmatched: 5. Germline CDR1 and CDR2: GTSNPN and SVGIG (reference sequence). Here the CDR3 reads CAWSAGTGHGYTF. The CDR3 nucleotides are TGTGCCTGGAGTGCCGGGACAGGGCACGGCTACACCTTC.

This sequence joins TRBV12-3 or TRBV12-4 and TRBJ1-1; D not resolved. Trimming cost V 6 bases and J 3 bases, with 11 bases left between them. CDR3 size: 13 residues. The CDR3 DNA reads TGTGCCAGCAGGGGAGGGCCGGACACTGAAGCTTTCTTT. It codes for CASRGGPDTEAFF.

The DNA of the CDR3 is TGTGCCAGCAGCACCCGGGGATACAATCAGCCCCAGCATTTT. Translating gives CASSTRGYNQPQHF. The chain carries TRBV7-2 and TRBJ1-5; D not resolved. The CDR3 totals 14 residues. V was trimmed by 5 bases and J by 3 bases, leaving 11 bases between them. Per germline, CDR1 SGHTA and CDR2 FQGNSA. Based on the CDR3 plus reference TRBV7-2 and TRBJ1-5, the full variable domain is GAGVSQSPSNKVTEKGKDVELRCDPISGHTALYWYRQSLGQGLEFLIYFQGNSAPDKSGLPSDRFSAERTGGSVSTLTIQRTQQEDSAVYLCASSTRGYNQPQHFGDGTRLSIL.